One and the same sample provided the 25 T cell receptor beta chains below, sequenced in a study of T cell responses to AZD1222 COVID-19 vaccine. The method was immunoSEQ multiplex PCR; TCRdb's version includes in-frame clones alone and lacks a portion of them. Among about 100,000 clones listed, approximately 87% were seen once. The sample was peripheral blood, taken on day 0 of AZD1222 vaccination. These receptors were obtained from an adult in good health.

In this sample, this clone turned up a few times. The rearrangement links TRBV3-1 (or the pseudogene TRBV3-2) to TRBJ1-2; D is undetermined. This CDR3 region has 15 residues. V lost 0 bases and J lost 2, with 10 bases in between. Germline CDR1 is LGHDT and CDR2 is YNNKEL (reference sequence). CDR3 in DNA: TGTGCCAGCAGCCAAGATCTTGGCAGGAACTATGGCTACACCTTC. This translates into CASSQDLGRNYGYTF.

V and J are TRBV5-1 and TRBJ1-2; D unclear. The V and J ends lost 2 bases and 0 bases respectively, with 11 bases between them. This CDR3 is built from 15 residues. From germline, CDR1 is SGHRS and CDR2 YFSETQ. CDR3 sequence (DNA): TGCGCCAGCAGCTTCCTTTCGGGAGCTAACTATGGCTACACCTTC. Residues: CASSFLSGANYGYTF.

In this sample, this clone turned up once. The CDR3 region is CASSLLVQAYEQYF. The CDR3, as DNA: TGTGCCAGCAGCTTGTTGGTCCAGGCCTACGAGCAGTACTTC. This chain joins TRBV5-5 and TRBJ2-7; D not certain. Between the trimmed V and J ends, which lost 1 base and 2 bases, there was a span of 10 bases. Germline V lookup: CDR1 SGHKS, CDR2 YYEKEE (reference sequence). The CDR3 has 14 residues.

The V gene is TRBV10-3, the J gene TRBJ2-7, with D maybe TRBD2 (6 bases). Germline V gene lookup returns CDR1 ENHRY and CDR2 SYGVKD. The CDR3 extends over 13 amino acids. V was trimmed by 10 bases and J by 2 bases, leaving 15 bases between them. CDR3 bases: TGTGCCACCGCGGGGTCCCCCCCCTACGAGCAGTACTTC. Translation gives CATAGSPPYEQYF.

J is TRBJ1-2 and V is TRBV6-5; D ambiguous. V was pared by 5 bases and J by 5 bases, with 15 bases between. Germline V gives CDR1 MNHEY, CDR2 SVGAGI. The CDR3 totals 14 residues. The CDR3 DNA reads as TGTGCCAGCAGTAGCGGAACCCCGCTTTATGGCTACACCTTC. It yields the protein CASSSGTPLYGYTF.

J is TRBJ2-1 and V is TRBV7-9; TRBD2 agrees at 9 bases. This CDR3 is 15 amino acids long. The V gene's germline CDR1 is SEHNR and CDR2 FQNEAQ (reference sequence). Unmatched junction bases numbered 6, after V lost 7 bases and J lost 2 bases. The CDR3 DNA sequence: TGTGCCAGCAAGAGGGCTAGCGGGGCCTACAATGAGCAGTTCTTC. It codes for CASKRASGAYNEQFF.

This clone occurred a few times. This chain joins TRBV19 and TRBJ1-2; possibly TRBD1 for D (5 bases). Per germline, CDR1 LNHDA and CDR2 SQIVND (reference sequence). The CDR3 is 12 amino acids. Trimming pared 5 bases from V and 8 bases from J, leaving 12 bases between. The CDR3 sequence: CASSGRVGGYTF. The CDR3 DNA reads TGTGCCAGTAGTGGCAGGGTGGGCGGCTACACCTTC.

The chain joins TRBV7-9 to TRBJ2-7; D not resolved. From germline, CDR1 is SEHNR and CDR2 FQNEAQ (reference sequence). This CDR3 comprises 12 residues. The V end was cut by 5 bases, the J end by 7 bases, with 12 bases between. CDR3 in DNA: TGTGCCAGCAGCCTCTCGAGTTGGGAGCAGTACTTC. Its protein is CASSLSSWEQYF.

The V and J genes are TRBV30 and TRBJ2-3; D uncertain. The germline V gene encodes CDR1 GTSNPN and CDR2 SVGIG (reference sequence). The CDR3 extends over 11 amino acids. The V gene lost 2 bases and the J gene lost 3 bases, with 3 bases spanning the gap. In DNA, the CDR3 is TGTGCCTGGAGTATGACAGATACGCAGTATTTT. It specifies CAWSMTDTQYF.

V is TRBV10-3 and J is TRBJ2-5, with TRBD1 matching over 10 bases. The CDR3 has 17 amino acids. Germline assignment: CDR1 ENHRY and CDR2 SYGVKD. The junction had 9 bases not matched to a gene; V was cut back by 0 bases and J by 5 bases. CDR3 nucleotide sequence: TGTGCCATCAGTGAGTCGGGAGCTGGACAGGGGGGCGAGACCCAGTACTTC. Residues: CAISESGAGQGGETQYF.

The chain recombines TRBV2 with TRBJ1-2; possibly TRBD1 for D (6 bases). The CDR3 is 16 residues long. Germline values: CDR1 SNHLY, CDR2 FYNNEI. The ends were cut back, 4 bases at V and 4 bases at J, with 19 bases in the middle. The CDR3 spells CASSADLRRGAYGYTF. As DNA, the CDR3 is TGTGCCAGCAGTGCTGACCTTCGCCGGGGGGCCTATGGCTACACCTTC.

This clone is a singleton in its sample. The chain links TRBV7-2 to TRBJ2-7; 8 nucleotides line up with TRBD2. This CDR3 is built from 17 residues. The V segment lost 2 bases and the J segment 4 bases; nucleotides outside the gene matches: 13. From germline, CDR1 is SGHTA and CDR2 FQGNSA. The CDR3 DNA reads as TGTGCCAGCAGCTTACGTAGCGGGATGAGAGGAAGGTACGAGCAGTACTTC. This codes for CASSLRSGMRGRYEQYF.

This clone turned up a few times. The chain carries TRBV6-5 and TRBJ1-1; perhaps TRBD1 as D (5 bases). Germline V gives CDR1 MNHEY, CDR2 SVGAGI. This CDR3 has 14 amino acids. Trimming pared 8 bases from V and 0 bases from J, leaving 13 bases between. CDR3 nucleotides: TGTGCCAGCGAGTCTGGGGGATTGAACACTGAAGCTTTCTTT. The encoded protein is CASESGGLNTEAFF.

The chain employs TRBV18 and TRBJ1-1; no reliable D call. This CDR3 is 13 amino acids long. V shed 6 bases and J shed 4 bases, with 12 bases lying between them. CDR1 is KGHSH, CDR2 LQKENI, per germline. CDR3 in amino acids: CASSRILLTEAFF. The CDR3, as DNA: TGTGCCAGCTCTAGGATTCTTCTCACTGAAGCTTTCTTT. The whole variable domain, remainder taken from reference TRBV18 and TRBJ1-1, is NAGVMQNPRHLVRRRGQEARLRCSPMKGHSHVYWYRQLPEEGLKFMVYLQKENIIDESGMPKERFSAEFPKEGPSILRIQQVVRGDSAAYFCASSRILLTEAFFGQGTRLTVV.

The genes are TRBV3-1 (or the pseudogene TRBV3-2) and TRBJ2-3; 7 bases match TRBD2. This CDR3 is 16 amino acids long. The J segment lost 7 bases and the V segment lost 1 base, leaving 11 bases of the junction unmatched. Germline CDR1 LGHDT, CDR2 YNNKEL (reference sequence). CDR3 sequence: CASSQGLGLTPNTQYF. As DNA, the CDR3 is TGTGCCAGCAGCCAAGGACTGGGACTAACCCCCAATACGCAGTATTTT.

This rearrangement joins TRBV2 to TRBJ1-5; D ambiguous. Germline lookup yields CDR1 SNHLY and CDR2 FYNNEI. This CDR3 has 15 amino acids. The V gene lost 2 bases and the J gene lost 6 bases, with 14 bases spanning the gap. CDR3 bases: TGTGCCAGCAGTGAACTCTTGGGAGGGAGTCAGCCCCAGCATTTT. It yields the protein CASSELLGGSQPQHF.

The chain combines TRBV5-4 with TRBJ1-1; D unclear. CDR3 size: 14 residues. With 4 bases removed from V and 0 bases from J, the gap between germline ends came to 10 bases. Germline loops: CDR1 SGHNT, CDR2 YYREEE (reference sequence). The DNA for the CDR3 is TGTGCCAGCAGCATCCCGGGAATGAACACTGAAGCTTTCTTT. Amino acids: CASSIPGMNTEAFF.

The chain has TRBV6-6 and TRBJ1-1, with D perhaps TRBD1 (5 bases). The germline V gene has CDR1 MNHNY and CDR2 SVGAGI (reference sequence). The CDR3 has 16 amino acids. Trimming cost V 0 bases and J 3 bases, with 14 bases left between them. The CDR3, as DNA: TGTGCCAGCAGTTACTCGGCCGGGACGGGGGACACTGAAGCTTTCTTT. This translates into CASSYSAGTGDTEAFF.

The chain recombines TRBV5-1 with TRBJ2-7; no firm D call. The CDR3 has 12 amino acids. Deletions cut 1 base from V and 2 bases from J, with 4 bases between. Germline assignment: CDR1 SGHRS and CDR2 YFSETQ. Here the CDR3 reads CASSLRPYEQYF. The CDR3 DNA follows: TGCGCCAGCAGCTTGAGACCCTACGAGCAGTACTTC. Filled out from reference TRBV5-1 and TRBJ2-7, the complete variable domain reads KAGVTQTPRYLIKTRGQQVTLSCSPISGHRSVSWYQQTPGQGLQFLFEYFSETQRNKGNFPGRFSGRQFSNSRSEMNVSTLELGDSALYLCASSLRPYEQYFGPGTRLTVT.

This clone was recorded only once. CDR3 bases: TGTGCCAGCAGCTTAGACGGGAGGGCCTTCAATGAGCAGTTCTTC. Residues: CASSLDGRAFNEQFF. The chain links TRBV7-6 to TRBJ2-1, with 8 positions matching TRBD2. With 1 base clipped from V and 6 bases from J, the junction kept 5 bases outside the gene matches. The CDR3 covers 15 residues. Germline CDR1 and CDR2: SGHVS and FNYEAQ. Supplemented by reference TRBV7-6 and TRBJ2-1, the full variable domain reads GAGVSQSPRYKVTKRGQDVALRCDPISGHVSLYWYRQALGQGPEFLTYFNYEAQQDKSGLPNDRFSAERPEGSISTLTIQRTEQRDSAMYRCASSLDGRAFNEQFFGPGTRLTVL.

The chain links TRBV24-1 to TRBJ1-2; TRBD1 agrees at 7 bases. CDR1 is KGHDR, CDR2 SFDVKD, per germline. The V and J ends lost 2 bases and 2 bases, in that order; junction bases with no gene match: 4. The CDR3 loop spans 15 amino acids. The CDR3 DNA is TGTGCCACCAGTGATTCACAGGGGCCCAACTATGGCTACACCTTC. Amino acid sequence: CATSDSQGPNYGYTF.

For the CDR3, the DNA is TGCGCCAGCAGCTTGGGGGGAAACAGGGGTGAGTCTGAAGCTTTCTTT. This sequence encodes CASSLGGNRGESEAFF. This chain uses TRBV5-1 with TRBJ1-1, with TRBD1 matching 7 bases. The V and J ends lost 0 bases and 6 bases, in that order; junction bases with no gene match: 11. The CDR3 is 16 residues long. Germline V gives CDR1 SGHRS, CDR2 YFSETQ.

The chain is built from TRBV4-1 and TRBJ2-3; possibly TRBD1 or TRBD2 for D (5 bases each). This CDR3 comprises 17 residues. Trimming pared 0 bases from V and 5 bases from J, leaving 18 bases between. Germline V gene sequence: CDR1 MGHRA, CDR2 YSYEKL. DNA of the CDR3: TGCGCCAGCAGCCAAGATTGGGCTACCCGGGGCCGAGATACGCAGTATTTT. As protein: CASSQDWATRGRDTQYF.

The chain recombines TRBV27 with TRBJ1-2; D gene unclear. The V end was cut by 3 bases, the J end by 7 bases, with 15 bases between. Germline assignment: CDR1 MNHEY and CDR2 SMNVEV (reference sequence). The CDR3 is 14 residues long. DNA for the CDR3: TGTGCCAGCAGTTTCTCAGTTGGTCTAGGTGGCTACACCTTC. Protein: CASSFSVGLGGYTF.

The V gene is TRBV6-5, the J gene TRBJ1-1; no clear D gene. V lost 2 bases and J lost 0, with 7 bases in between. This CDR3 spans 14 amino acids. Per the germline V gene, CDR1 is MNHEY and CDR2 is SVGAGI. Here the CDR3 reads CASSYVRMNTEAFF. CDR3 DNA: TGTGCCAGCAGTTACGTACGGATGAACACTGAAGCTTTCTTT.